This is a list of T cell receptor beta chains from one sample in a study of T-cell reconstitution after alpha-beta-depleted transplantation in children. TCRdb recomputed calls from the PCR reads with MiXCR, one row per CDR3 protein. The sample shows hundreds of thousands of distinct CDR3 sequences, around 12% of them seen only once. The starting material was PBMCs, obtained before TCRalphabeta/CD19-depleted stem cell transplant. The origin of the receptors is a girl aged 2 to 9 with congenital amegakaryocytic thrombocytopenia, due to receive a stem cell transplant. Both conserved end residues are part of each CDR3. Each record gives: J gene, D gene, V gene, clone size, CDR3 DNA, CDR3 protein. A D gene is named only where the DNA matches it firmly. Size values are once, few and many counts, or a class for expanded clones, and some rows have none.

j_call: TRBJ1-1; d_call: NA; v_call: TRBV5-1; clone_size: many; cdr3_nt: TGCGCCAGCAGCTTAAGCAGAATGAACACTGAAGCTTTCTTT; cdr3_aa: CASSLSRMNTEAFF
j_call: TRBJ2-1; d_call: TRBD2; v_call: TRBV10-2; clone_size: many; cdr3_nt: TGCGCCAGCAGTGATGTTGGGGGAGGGTATGAGCAGTTCTTC; cdr3_aa: CASSDVGGGYEQFF
j_call: TRBJ2-1; d_call: NA; v_call: TRBV12-3/TRBV12-4; clone_size: many; cdr3_nt: TGTGCCAGCAGTTTCCCCGGCGGTCCCTCCTACAATGAGCAGTTCTTC; cdr3_aa: CASSFPGGPSYNEQFF
j_call: TRBJ2-7; d_call: NA; v_call: TRBV10-3; clone_size: many; cdr3_nt: TGTGCCATCTCTAATCTAGGGGGAGCCAGAGTCGAGCAGTACTTC; cdr3_aa: CAISNLGGARVEQYF
j_call: TRBJ2-7; d_call: NA; v_call: TRBV27; clone_size: NA; cdr3_nt: TGTGCCAGCAGCCTTACACGCGGAGTCATTGGCTACGAGCAGTACTTC; cdr3_aa: CASSLTRGVIGYEQYF
j_call: TRBJ2-5; d_call: TRBD2; v_call: TRBV5-1; clone_size: many; cdr3_nt: TGCGCCAGCAGCTTGGACGGACTAGGGGACGAGACCCAGTACTTC; cdr3_aa: CASSLDGLGDETQYF
j_call: TRBJ1-2; d_call: TRBD1; v_call: TRBV28; clone_size: many; cdr3_nt: TGTGCCAGCACCTTAACAGGGGGCGCTGGCTATGGCTACACCTTC; cdr3_aa: CASTLTGGAGYGYTF
j_call: TRBJ1-3; d_call: NA; v_call: TRBV9; clone_size: many; cdr3_nt: TGTGCCAGCAGCATCGACGGAATCGAGGGAAACACCATATATTTT; cdr3_aa: CASSIDGIEGNTIYF
j_call: TRBJ2-3; d_call: TRBD2; v_call: TRBV12-3/TRBV12-4; clone_size: NA; cdr3_nt: TGTGCCAGCAGCACCGGGGGACTAGGTTCCGATACGCAGTATTTT; cdr3_aa: CASSTGGLGSDTQYF
j_call: TRBJ2-7; d_call: NA; v_call: TRBV12-3/TRBV12-4; clone_size: few; cdr3_nt: TGTGCCAGCAGACTGTCGTACAGTGGGTCCTACGAGCAGTACTTC; cdr3_aa: CASRLSYSGSYEQYF
j_call: TRBJ1-1; d_call: NA; v_call: TRBV4-1; clone_size: many; cdr3_nt: TGCGCCAGCAGCCAAAAGGGTTTTCTGGATGAAGCTTTCTTT; cdr3_aa: CASSQKGFLDEAFF
j_call: TRBJ1-4; d_call: NA; v_call: TRBV28; clone_size: few; cdr3_nt: TGTGCCAGCAGTTCTCTCAAGGGTTTGGTTGAAAAACTGTTTTTT; cdr3_aa: CASSSLKGLVEKLFF
j_call: TRBJ2-7; d_call: TRBD1; v_call: TRBV9; clone_size: NA; cdr3_nt: TGTGCCAGCAGCGACGACAGGGGTTCCTACGAGCAGTACTTC; cdr3_aa: CASSDDRGSYEQYF
j_call: TRBJ2-7; d_call: TRBD1; v_call: TRBV5-1; clone_size: many; cdr3_nt: TGCGCCAGCAGCTTTGGGACAGGGGGTAACTACGAGCAGTACTTC; cdr3_aa: CASSFGTGGNYEQYF
j_call: TRBJ2-3; d_call: NA; v_call: TRBV15; clone_size: many; cdr3_nt: TGTGCCACCAGCCGGGACCCGATTAGCACAGATACGCAGTATTTT; cdr3_aa: CATSRDPISTDTQYF
j_call: TRBJ1-2; d_call: TRBD1; v_call: TRBV5-1; clone_size: NA; cdr3_nt: TGCGCCAGCAGCTTGGATTCAGGGGGCTATGGCTACACCTTC; cdr3_aa: CASSLDSGGYGYTF
j_call: TRBJ2-2; d_call: NA; v_call: TRBV6-6; clone_size: many; cdr3_nt: TGTGCCAGCACCGTTCCGAACACCGGGGAGCTGTTTTTT; cdr3_aa: CASTVPNTGELFF
j_call: TRBJ1-3; d_call: NA; v_call: TRBV15; clone_size: many; cdr3_nt: TGTGCCACCAGGACCGGTAGTGGAAACACCATATATTTT; cdr3_aa: CATRTGSGNTIYF
j_call: TRBJ2-1; d_call: TRBD2; v_call: TRBV5-1; clone_size: many; cdr3_nt: TGCGCCAGCAGCGTGGGACTAGGAGGACTCTACAATGAGCAGTTCTTC; cdr3_aa: CASSVGLGGLYNEQFF
j_call: TRBJ2-1; d_call: TRBD2; v_call: TRBV20-1; clone_size: few; cdr3_nt: TGCAGTGCGCCCGAACCGGGACTAGCGTCCAATGAGCAGTTCTTC; cdr3_aa: CSAPEPGLASNEQFF
j_call: TRBJ1-5; d_call: NA; v_call: TRBV29-1; clone_size: many; cdr3_nt: TGCAGCGTTGGGGAACGAGCCCTTCAGCCCCAGCATTTT; cdr3_aa: CSVGERALQPQHF
j_call: TRBJ1-3; d_call: TRBD1; v_call: TRBV20-1; clone_size: NA; cdr3_nt: TGCAGTGCTAGAGATCACAGGGGTCAGGGAAACACCATATATTTT; cdr3_aa: CSARDHRGQGNTIYF
j_call: TRBJ2-5; d_call: NA; v_call: TRBV29-1; clone_size: many; cdr3_nt: TGCAGCGTAAGCACTAGCCCCCCAGGGACCCAGTACTTC; cdr3_aa: CSVSTSPPGTQYF
j_call: TRBJ2-1; d_call: NA; v_call: TRBV29-1; clone_size: many; cdr3_nt: TGCAGCGTTGTAGAGACACCCCCGGATGAGCAGTTCTTC; cdr3_aa: CSVVETPPDEQFF
j_call: TRBJ1-1; d_call: TRBD1; v_call: TRBV29-1; clone_size: NA; cdr3_nt: TGCAGCACCCCGACAGGGGAAAACACTGAAGCTTTCTTT; cdr3_aa: CSTPTGENTEAFF
j_call: TRBJ2-1; d_call: NA; v_call: TRBV5-1; clone_size: many; cdr3_nt: TGCGCCAGCAGCGCGCGACGGGGCGATGAGCAGTTCTTC; cdr3_aa: CASSARRGDEQFF
j_call: TRBJ1-5; d_call: NA; v_call: TRBV5-5; clone_size: few; cdr3_nt: TGTGCCAGCAGCTTGAACGCCGGGGATTCGCCCCAGCATTTT; cdr3_aa: CASSLNAGDSPQHF
j_call: TRBJ1-2; d_call: NA; v_call: TRBV20-1; clone_size: few; cdr3_nt: TGCAGTGCTAGAGATCATCGGGGACAAGGTGATGGCTACACCTTC; cdr3_aa: CSARDHRGQGDGYTF
j_call: TRBJ2-7; d_call: NA; v_call: TRBV20-1; clone_size: many; cdr3_nt: TGCAGTGCTAGAGATGGGCAGCGGCAATCCTACGAGCAGTACTTC; cdr3_aa: CSARDGQRQSYEQYF
j_call: TRBJ2-7; d_call: NA; v_call: TRBV5-6; clone_size: few; cdr3_nt: TGTGCCAGCAGCCCCAGGGACGGAAACTACGAGCAGTACTTC; cdr3_aa: CASSPRDGNYEQYF
j_call: TRBJ2-5; d_call: NA; v_call: TRBV10-3; clone_size: few; cdr3_nt: TGTGCCATCAGTGAGTACACAGTCCTATTGGAGACCCAGTACTTC; cdr3_aa: CAISEYTVLLETQYF
j_call: TRBJ2-2; d_call: NA; v_call: TRBV12-3/TRBV12-4; clone_size: many; cdr3_nt: TGTGCCAGCAATCAGTGGGTCACCGGGGAGCTGTTTTTT; cdr3_aa: CASNQWVTGELFF
j_call: TRBJ2-3; d_call: NA; v_call: TRBV5-1; clone_size: many; cdr3_nt: TGCGCCAGCAGCCCCCGGGGGACCTTACCCACAGATACGCAGTATTTT; cdr3_aa: CASSPRGTLPTDTQYF
j_call: TRBJ2-6; d_call: TRBD1; v_call: TRBV11-2; clone_size: NA; cdr3_nt: TGTGCCAGCAGCCTGGGACAGGGGGTACTTCCGAGATCTGGGGCCAACGTCCTGACTTTC; cdr3_aa: CASSLGQGVLPRSGANVLTF
j_call: TRBJ2-3; d_call: NA; v_call: TRBV20-1; clone_size: few; cdr3_nt: TGCAGTGCTAGTTTGCGAACCCAGGGGAGCACAGATACGCAGTATTTT; cdr3_aa: CSASLRTQGSTDTQYF
j_call: TRBJ2-3; d_call: NA; v_call: TRBV20-1; clone_size: many; cdr3_nt: TGCAGTGCTAGTTTGGGAGTCACAGATACGCAGTATTTT; cdr3_aa: CSASLGVTDTQYF
j_call: TRBJ1-5; d_call: TRBD1; v_call: TRBV20-1; clone_size: many; cdr3_nt: TGCAGTGCTAGTGTAGGACAGGGTGGCCGGGGAAGCAATCAGCCCCAGCATTTT; cdr3_aa: CSASVGQGGRGSNQPQHF
j_call: TRBJ2-5; d_call: NA; v_call: TRBV12-3/TRBV12-4; clone_size: many; cdr3_nt: TGTGCCAGCAGTTTAGGGCAGGGCCTCCAAGAGACCCAGTACTTC; cdr3_aa: CASSLGQGLQETQYF
j_call: TRBJ2-5; d_call: TRBD2; v_call: TRBV6-1; clone_size: NA; cdr3_nt: TGTGCCAGCTCAACTAGCGGGAGAGAGACCCAGTACTTC; cdr3_aa: CASSTSGRETQYF
j_call: TRBJ2-4; d_call: TRBD1; v_call: TRBV10-3; clone_size: few; cdr3_nt: TGTGCCATCTCCCCGGGGCCAGGGGGCGGCAAAAACATTCAGTACTTC; cdr3_aa: CAISPGPGGGKNIQYF
j_call: TRBJ2-3; d_call: TRBD2; v_call: TRBV5-1; clone_size: few; cdr3_nt: TGCGCCAGCAGCTTGGATCGTAGAGGAGCGGGAGGTCGCACAGATACGCAGTATTTT; cdr3_aa: CASSLDRRGAGGRTDTQYF
j_call: TRBJ2-7; d_call: TRBD2; v_call: TRBV20-1; clone_size: many; cdr3_nt: TGCAGTGCTAGAGATTTAGGCGGGAGCTACTCCTACGAGCAGTACTTC; cdr3_aa: CSARDLGGSYSYEQYF
j_call: TRBJ1-4; d_call: NA; v_call: TRBV20-1; clone_size: few; cdr3_nt: TGCAGTGCGGGAGAGCCTGCAACTAATGAAAAACTGTTTTTT; cdr3_aa: CSAGEPATNEKLFF
j_call: TRBJ2-7; d_call: NA; v_call: TRBV5-1; clone_size: many; cdr3_nt: TGCGCCAGCAAATCGAAGTCGACGGAGGACATATCCTACGAGCAGTACTTC; cdr3_aa: CASKSKSTEDISYEQYF
j_call: TRBJ2-1; d_call: NA; v_call: TRBV27; clone_size: few; cdr3_nt: TGTGCCAGCAGGGGGCCGGGCCACATTGCCCTTAGCTCCTACAATGAGCAGTTCTTC; cdr3_aa: CASRGPGHIALSSYNEQFF